The 19 T cell receptor beta chains reported below all come from one sample, sequenced in a study of T cell responses to AZD1222 COVID-19 vaccine. Some clones are missing from TCRdb's copy, which holds only in-frame ones; the method was immunoSEQ multiplex PCR. This sample has over 95,000 clones, with 91% found just once. The sequencing used peripheral blood, collected 28 days after the second AZD1222 dose. The receptors originated from an adult who received the AZD1222 COVID-19 vaccine.

The chain is built from TRBV28 and TRBJ1-4; D remains unclear. Germline V gives CDR1 MDHEN, CDR2 SYDVKM. Trimming removed 5 bases from V and 5 bases from J, with 9 bases in between. The CDR3 loop spans 13 amino acids. CDR3 nucleotide sequence: TGTGCCAGCAGTCCCCGGGGAAATGAAAAACTGTTTTTT. Amino acid sequence: CASSPRGNEKLFF.

The rearrangement links TRBV7-9 to TRBJ2-3, with 10 bases that match TRBD2. Trimming removed 1 base from V and 1 base from J; junction bases left unmatched: 5. The CDR3 contains 17 residues. Germline V gives CDR1 SEHNR, CDR2 FQNEAQ (reference sequence). CDR3 nucleotide sequence: TGTGCCAGCAGCTTAGGTACCGGGACTAGCGGCACAGATACGCAGTATTTT. The encoded protein is CASSLGTGTSGTDTQYF. Full variable domain (missing parts from reference TRBV7-9 and TRBJ2-3): DTGVSQNPRHKITKRGQNVTFRCDPISEHNRLYWYRQTLGQGPEFLTYFQNEAQLEKSRLLSDRFSAERPKGSFSTLEIQRTEQGDSAMYLCASSLGTGTSGTDTQYFGPGTRLTVL.

The V and J genes are TRBV11-2 and TRBJ1-1; weak D call: TRBD1 (5 bases). The CDR3 consists of 15 residues. Trimming shortened V by 5 bases and J by 1 base, and 14 bases separated the two germline ends. Germline-derived CDR1 and CDR2 are SGHAT and FQNNGV. The CDR3 here is CASSPRGYGNTEAFF. As DNA, the CDR3 is TGTGCCAGCAGCCCCCGGGGCTATGGGAACACTGAAGCTTTCTTT.

This chain joins TRBV20-1 and TRBJ1-2; D is ambiguous. Trimming took off 6 bases at V and 8 bases at J, with 13 bases between the two ends. Germline values: CDR1 DFQATT, CDR2 SNEGSKA (reference sequence). This CDR3 contains 11 residues. The CDR3 protein is CSARFDGGYTF. CDR3 in DNA: TGCAGTGCCAGGTTCGATGGCGGCTACACCTTC.

The CDR3 nucleotides are TGTGCCAGCAGTTCAACTCCACAGCAGCCCCAGCATTTT. Translation: CASSSTPQQPQHF. The V call is TRBV6-2 or TRBV6-3, the J call TRBJ1-5; D is unclear. The V end lost 4 bases, the J end lost 7 bases, and 11 bases lay between the germline ends. Germline CDR1 reads MNHEY; CDR2 reads SVGEGT. The CDR3 has 13 amino acids.

The chain has TRBV30 and TRBJ1-1; D might be TRBD1 (6 bases). CDR1 is GTSNPN, CDR2 SVGIG, per germline (reference sequence). This CDR3 is 17 amino acids long. The V and J ends lost 0 bases and 0 bases respectively, with 17 bases between them. The CDR3 region is CAWSVRGGRGMNTEAFF. CDR3 in DNA: TGTGCCTGGAGTGTACGAGGGGGGCGCGGAATGAACACTGAAGCTTTCTTT. The full variable domain, in which reference TRBV30 and TRBJ1-1 provide the parts outside the CDR3, is SQTIHQWPATLVQPVGSPLSLECTVEGTSNPNLYWYRQAAGRGLQLLFYSVGIGQISSEVPQNLSASRPQDRQFILSSKKLLLSDSGFYLCAWSVRGGRGMNTEAFFGQGTRLTVV.

The rearrangement links TRBV6-1 to TRBJ2-1, with 10 bases that match TRBD2. The ends lost 1 base at V and 9 bases at J; junction bases unmatched: 3. This CDR3 comprises 14 residues. Germline CDR1 reads MNHNS; CDR2 reads SASEGT. The DNA for the CDR3 is TGTGCCAGCAGTGAAGTAGCGGGAGGTGGTGAGCAGTTCTTC. Translating gives CASSEVAGGGEQFF.

A few counts support this clone. V usage is TRBV21-1 and J usage is TRBJ1-5; whether TRBD1, the table's D call, matches the DNA was not checked. TRBV21-1 is a recognized pseudogene. CDR3 length: 16 amino acids. The CDR3 region is CASSIPTGDSNQPQHF. The CDR3 DNA sequence: TGTGCCAGCAGCATCCCGACAGGGGATAGCAATCAGCCCCAGCATTTT.

This chain uses TRBV20-1 with TRBJ2-1; no clear D. The ends were cut back, 3 bases at V and 8 bases at J, with 11 bases in the middle. Germline V gene data show CDR1 as DFQATT and CDR2 as SNEGSKA (reference sequence). The CDR3 runs 12 residues. This chain's CDR3 is CSASPDSDEQFF. CDR3 nucleotide sequence: TGCAGTGCTAGTCCCGATTCGGATGAGCAGTTCTTC.

The sample holds one count of this clone. V gene TRBV7-2 combines with J gene TRBJ2-5; TRBD2 agrees at 11 bases. J gave up 2 bases and V 5 bases, and 7 bases lay outside the gene matches. Germline-derived CDR1 and CDR2 are SGHTA and FQGNSA. This CDR3 spans 16 amino acids. The chain's CDR3 is CASSPPGLAVQETQYF. The CDR3 nucleotides are TGTGCCAGCAGCCCTCCGGGACTAGCGGTTCAAGAGACCCAGTACTTC.

V gene TRBV9 combines with J gene TRBJ2-3; 8 nucleotides match TRBD2. With 3 bases clipped from V and 3 bases from J, the junction kept 12 bases outside the gene matches. Germline V gene lookup returns CDR1 SGDLS and CDR2 YYNGEE. The CDR3 extends over 17 amino acids. In DNA, the CDR3 is TGTGCCAGCAGCGCGTCGGGAACGGGAGGGCCGACAGATACGCAGTATTTT. Amino acid sequence: CASSASGTGGPTDTQYF.

CDR3 in amino acids: CASSILDRVGDTQYF. In DNA, the CDR3 is TGTGCCAGTAGTATATTAGACAGGGTAGGAGATACGCAGTATTTT. The V and J genes are TRBV19 and TRBJ2-3; 7 bases fit TRBD1. The CDR3 contains 15 residues. Germline V lookup: CDR1 LNHDA, CDR2 SQIVND (reference sequence). V shed 2 bases, J shed 5 bases, and the junction held 7 bases outside the gene matches.

V gene TRBV7-2 combines with J gene TRBJ1-5, with D unresolved. CDR1 is SGHTA and CDR2 is FQGNSA in the germline V gene. This CDR3 has 15 amino acids. The V end was cut by 4 bases, the J end by 0 bases, with 10 bases between. As DNA, the CDR3 is TGTGCCAGCAGCTCAGACAATTATAGCAATCAGCCCCAGCATTTT. Its translation is CASSSDNYSNQPQHF. Filled out from reference TRBV7-2 and TRBJ1-5, the complete variable domain reads GAGVSQSPSNKVTEKGKDVELRCDPISGHTALYWYRQSLGQGLEFLIYFQGNSAPDKSGLPSDRFSAERTGGSVSTLTIQRTQQEDSAVYLCASSSDNYSNQPQHFGDGTRLSIL.

The gene calls are TRBV10-2 and TRBJ2-2; TRBD1 matches at 9 bases. V shed 3 bases and J 7 bases; nucleotides not matched to a gene: 3. This CDR3 has 14 residues. Germline CDR1 reads WSHSY; CDR2 reads SAAADI. The DNA of the CDR3 is TGCGCCAGCAGTGAACAGGGGGCCGGCGGGGAGCTGTTTTTT. Protein product: CASSEQGAGGELFF.

This chain joins TRBV11-2 and TRBJ1-6; D unclear. Germline values: CDR1 SGHAT, CDR2 FQNNGV. Deletions cut 6 bases from V and 6 bases from J, with 12 bases between. CDR3 size: 14 residues. This CDR3 reads CASSSAASNSPLHF. CDR3 nucleotides: TGTGCCAGCAGTTCGGCGGCGAGTAATTCACCCCTCCACTTT. Complete variable domain (other parts from reference TRBV11-2 and TRBJ1-6): EAGVAQSPRYKIIEKRQSVAFWCNPISGHATLYWYQQILGQGPKLLIQFQNNGVVDDSQLPKDRFSAERLKGVDSTLKIQPAKLEDSAVYLCASSSAASNSPLHFGNGTRLTVT.

The rearrangement uses TRBV9 and TRBJ2-2; 8 nucleotides match TRBD2. CDR1 and CDR2 from the germline V gene are SGDLS and YYNGEE. This CDR3 spans 17 amino acids. V lost 4 bases, J lost 5 bases, and 13 bases stayed unmatched. CDR3 sequence: CASSPGGAGAGTGELFF. The CDR3, as DNA: TGTGCCAGCAGCCCCGGAGGAGCGGGAGCCGGAACCGGGGAGCTGTTTTTT.

The J gene is TRBJ2-7, the V gene TRBV3-1 (or the pseudogene TRBV3-2), with TRBD2 matching 10 bases. CDR1 and CDR2 (germline): LGHDT, YNNKEL (reference sequence). This CDR3 contains 14 residues. J was trimmed by 7 bases and V by 6 bases; bases with no gene match: 9. CDR3 coding DNA: TGTGCCAGCAGGAGAACTAGCGGGACGGTTGAGCAGTACTTC. Residues: CASRRTSGTVEQYF.

The chain joins TRBV6-6 to TRBJ1-4, with 8 bases aligning to TRBD1. With 5 bases clipped from V and 8 bases from J, the junction kept 7 bases outside the gene matches. The CDR3 loop spans 14 amino acids. Per germline, CDR1 MNHNY and CDR2 SVGAGI (reference sequence). CDR3 sequence reads: CASSDRGDEEKLFF. CDR3 in DNA: TGTGCCAGCAGTGACAGGGGAGACGAGGAAAAACTGTTTTTT.

The V call is TRBV18, the J call TRBJ1-4, with TRBD1 identical over 8 bases. The CDR3 loop spans 14 amino acids. V lost 3 bases and J lost 7; bases outside the gene matches: 4. The germline V gene encodes CDR1 KGHSH and CDR2 LQKENI. CDR3 nucleotides: TGTGCCAGCTCACCCGACAGGGGTAGTGAAAAACTGTTTTTT. Translating gives CASSPDRGSEKLFF.